Detailed here is one T cell receptor (beta chain). Its antigen is still unknown. An end of the junction differs from the germline gene, which may be a read error. This sample's RNA came from whole unsorted tissue. Chemotherapy-naive patients with new lung cancer underwent thoracic surgery in China, August–November 2014. This CDR3 region has 16 residues. The germline CDR1 and CDR2 sequences are DFQATT and SNEGSKA (reference sequence). Three rounds of nested PCR, following a modified ARM-PCR protocol, produced the TCRbeta library. TCRdb re-derived calls from the multiplex PCR reads in MiXCR, one entry per CDR3 protein. The sample contains under 150,000 distinct CDR3 sequences, approximately 64% of which appear only once. This sample is part of a study of tumor and adjacent non-tumor tissue in lung cancer. Broader study findings: Significantly higher TCR diversity was found in tumor than normal lung.

The chain combines TRBV20-1 with TRBJ2-1, with TRBD1 as a possible D gene (6 bases). Sequenced material: lung tumor tissue. This TCR was sampled from a man aged 55 to 70 with small cell lung cancer. CDR3: CSGRGPGSRGYNVQFF. The CDR3 nucleotides are TGCAGTGGTAGAGGCCCCGGTAGCAGGGGCTACAATGTGCAGTTCTTC.